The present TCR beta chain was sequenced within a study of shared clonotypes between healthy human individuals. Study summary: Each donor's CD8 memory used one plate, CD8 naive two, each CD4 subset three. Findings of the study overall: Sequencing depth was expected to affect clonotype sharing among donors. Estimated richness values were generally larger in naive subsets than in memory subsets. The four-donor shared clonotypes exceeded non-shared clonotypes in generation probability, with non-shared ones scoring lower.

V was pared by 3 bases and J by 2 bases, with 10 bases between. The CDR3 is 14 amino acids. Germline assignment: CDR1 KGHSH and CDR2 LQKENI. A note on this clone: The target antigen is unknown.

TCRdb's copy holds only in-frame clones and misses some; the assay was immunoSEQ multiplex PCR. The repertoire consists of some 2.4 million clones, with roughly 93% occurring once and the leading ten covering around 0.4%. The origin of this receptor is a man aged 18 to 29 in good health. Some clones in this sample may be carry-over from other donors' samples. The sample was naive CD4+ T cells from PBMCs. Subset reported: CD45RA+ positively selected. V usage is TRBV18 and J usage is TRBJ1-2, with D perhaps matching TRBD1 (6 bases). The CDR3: CASSPGGGNYGYTF. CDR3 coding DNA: TGTGCCAGCTCACCGGGGGGCGGAAACTATGGCTACACCTTC.